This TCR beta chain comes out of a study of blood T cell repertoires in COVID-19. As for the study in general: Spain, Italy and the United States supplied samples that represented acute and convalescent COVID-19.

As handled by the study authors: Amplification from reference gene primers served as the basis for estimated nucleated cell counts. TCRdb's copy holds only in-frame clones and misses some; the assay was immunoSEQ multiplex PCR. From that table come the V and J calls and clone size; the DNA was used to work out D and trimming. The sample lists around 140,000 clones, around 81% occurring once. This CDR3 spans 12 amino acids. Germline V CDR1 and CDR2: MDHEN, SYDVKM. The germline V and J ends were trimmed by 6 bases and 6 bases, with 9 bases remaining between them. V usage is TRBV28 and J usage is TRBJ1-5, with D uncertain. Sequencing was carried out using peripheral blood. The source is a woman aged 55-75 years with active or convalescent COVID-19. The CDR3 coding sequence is TGTGCCAGCAGGGGGAGCTCTCAGCCCCAGCATTTT. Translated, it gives CASRGSSQPQHF.